The source of this TCR beta chain is a study of T cells in localized non-small cell lung cancer. V was trimmed by 7 bases and J by 3 bases, leaving 16 bases between them. CDR3 length: 14 amino acids. Germline CDR1 SGHTS, CDR2 YDEGEE. A remark on this clone: The antigen remains unidentified.

Findings and caveats of the study: Only one tumor region was sequenced, so heterogeneity remains possible. Uninvolved adjacent lung showed peak T cell clonality, exceeding tumor. Median detection of top 100 tumor clones in adjacent lung was 55 to 60 clones. An association was observed between higher blood T cell density and longer overall survival.

Sequencing used immunoSEQ multiplex PCR; TCRdb keeps in-frame clones, though not all of them. In the table there are 35,000 to 40,000 clones, 86% of which are singletons. J is TRBJ1-2 and V is TRBV5-8; TRBD1 is a possible D gene (5 bases). The material was peripheral blood, obtained before any cancer treatment. The receptor's source is a man aged 35-69 years with stage I lung adenocarcinoma. CDR3 sequence: CASSGLLLHYGYTF. The CDR3, as DNA: TGTGCCAGCTCGGGGCTACTACTACACTATGGCTACACCTTC. Filled out from reference TRBV5-8 and TRBJ1-2, the complete variable domain reads EAGVTQSPTHLIKTRGQQATLRCSPISGHTSVYWYQQALGLGLQFLLWYDEGEERNRGNFPPRFSGRQFPNYSSELNVNALELEDSALYLCASSGLLLHYGYTFGSGTRLTVV.